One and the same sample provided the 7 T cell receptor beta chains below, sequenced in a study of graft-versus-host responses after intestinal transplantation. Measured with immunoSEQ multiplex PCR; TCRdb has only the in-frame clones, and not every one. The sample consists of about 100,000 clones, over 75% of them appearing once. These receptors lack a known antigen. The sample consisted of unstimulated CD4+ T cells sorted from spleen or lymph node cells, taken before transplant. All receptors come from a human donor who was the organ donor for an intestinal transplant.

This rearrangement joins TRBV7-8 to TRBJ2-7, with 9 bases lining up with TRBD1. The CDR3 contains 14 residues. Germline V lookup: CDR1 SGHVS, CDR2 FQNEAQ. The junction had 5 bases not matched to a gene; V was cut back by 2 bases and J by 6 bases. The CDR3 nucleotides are TGTGCCAGCAGCTTAAAGTCGACAGGGGGCGAGCAGTACTTC. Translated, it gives CASSLKSTGGEQYF.

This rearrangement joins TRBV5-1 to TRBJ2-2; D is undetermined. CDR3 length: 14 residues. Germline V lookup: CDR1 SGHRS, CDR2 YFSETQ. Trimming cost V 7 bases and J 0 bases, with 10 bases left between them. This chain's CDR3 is CASHFTSNTGELFF. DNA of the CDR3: TGCGCCAGCCATTTCACTTCGAACACCGGGGAGCTGTTTTTT.

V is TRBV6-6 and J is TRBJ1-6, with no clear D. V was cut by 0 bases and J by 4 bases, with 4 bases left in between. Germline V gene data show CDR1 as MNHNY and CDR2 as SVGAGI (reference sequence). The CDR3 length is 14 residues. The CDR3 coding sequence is TGTGCCAGCAGTTACTCAGGGTATAATTCACCCCTCCACTTT. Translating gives CASSYSGYNSPLHF.

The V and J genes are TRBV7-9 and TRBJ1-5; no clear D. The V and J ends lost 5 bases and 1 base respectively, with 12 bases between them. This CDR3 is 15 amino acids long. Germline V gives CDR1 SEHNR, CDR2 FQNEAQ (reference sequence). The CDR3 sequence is CASSGLGLSNQPQHF. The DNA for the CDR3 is TGTGCCAGCAGCGGGCTAGGGTTAAGCAATCAGCCCCAGCATTTT.

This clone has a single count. This chain's CDR3 is CASRPPGTPEKLFF. CDR3 DNA sequence: TGCGCCAGCAGGCCCCCGGGAACACCCGAAAAACTGTTTTTT. The J gene is TRBJ1-4, the V gene TRBV5-1; D is unclear. The CDR3 length is 14 residues. Germline V lookup: CDR1 SGHRS, CDR2 YFSETQ. Trimming pared 5 bases from V and 8 bases from J, leaving 16 bases between.

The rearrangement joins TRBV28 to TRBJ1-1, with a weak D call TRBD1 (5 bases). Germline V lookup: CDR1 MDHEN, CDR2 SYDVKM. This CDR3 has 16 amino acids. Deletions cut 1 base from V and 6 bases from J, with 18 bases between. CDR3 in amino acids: CASSLSRDQKRAEAFF. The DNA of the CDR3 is TGTGCCAGCAGTTTATCCCGGGACCAAAAAAGGGCTGAAGCTTTCTTT.

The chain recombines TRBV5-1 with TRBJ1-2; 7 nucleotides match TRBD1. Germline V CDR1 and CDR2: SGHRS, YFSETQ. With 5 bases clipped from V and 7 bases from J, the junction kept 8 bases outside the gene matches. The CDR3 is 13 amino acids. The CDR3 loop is CASSLTGTRGYTF. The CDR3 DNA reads TGCGCCAGCAGTTTGACAGGGACCCGTGGCTACACCTTC.